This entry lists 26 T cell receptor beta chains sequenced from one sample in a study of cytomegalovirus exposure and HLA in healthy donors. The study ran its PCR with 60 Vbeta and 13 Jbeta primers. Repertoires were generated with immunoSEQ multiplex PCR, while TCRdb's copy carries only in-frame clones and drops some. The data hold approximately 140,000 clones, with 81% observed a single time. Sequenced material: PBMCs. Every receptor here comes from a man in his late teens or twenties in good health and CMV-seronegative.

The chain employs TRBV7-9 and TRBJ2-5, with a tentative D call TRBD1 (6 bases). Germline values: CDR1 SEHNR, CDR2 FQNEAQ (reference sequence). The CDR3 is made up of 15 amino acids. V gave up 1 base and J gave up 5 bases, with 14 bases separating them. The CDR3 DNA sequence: TGTGCCAGCAGCTTAGTACAGGGAGATAGGGAGACCCAGTACTTC. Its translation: CASSLVQGDRETQYF.

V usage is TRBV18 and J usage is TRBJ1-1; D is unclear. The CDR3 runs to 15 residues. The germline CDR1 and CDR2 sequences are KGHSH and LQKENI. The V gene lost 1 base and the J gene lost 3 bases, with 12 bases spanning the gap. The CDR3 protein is CASSPQGVGYTEAFF. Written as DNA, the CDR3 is TGTGCCAGCTCACCACAGGGAGTGGGGTACACTGAAGCTTTCTTT.

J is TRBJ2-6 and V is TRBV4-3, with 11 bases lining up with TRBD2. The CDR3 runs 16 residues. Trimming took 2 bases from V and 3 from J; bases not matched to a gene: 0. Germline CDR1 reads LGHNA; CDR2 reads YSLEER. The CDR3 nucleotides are TGCGCCAGCAGCCAAACTAGCGGGGGTGGGGCCAACGTCCTGACTTTC. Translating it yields CASSQTSGGGANVLTF.

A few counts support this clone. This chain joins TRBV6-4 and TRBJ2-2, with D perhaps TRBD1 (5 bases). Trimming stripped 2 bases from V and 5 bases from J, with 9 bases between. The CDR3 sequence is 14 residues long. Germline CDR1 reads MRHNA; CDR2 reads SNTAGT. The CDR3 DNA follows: TGTGCCAGCAGTGACAGGCCAGGGACCGGGGAGCTGTTTTTT. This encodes CASSDRPGTGELFF.

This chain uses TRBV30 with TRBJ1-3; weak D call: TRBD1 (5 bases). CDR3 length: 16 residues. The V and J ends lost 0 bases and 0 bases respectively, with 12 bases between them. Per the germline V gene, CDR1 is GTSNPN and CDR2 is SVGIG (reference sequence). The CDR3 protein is CAWSVWGMTSGNTIYF. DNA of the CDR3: TGTGCCTGGAGTGTTTGGGGCATGACCTCTGGAAACACCATATATTTT.

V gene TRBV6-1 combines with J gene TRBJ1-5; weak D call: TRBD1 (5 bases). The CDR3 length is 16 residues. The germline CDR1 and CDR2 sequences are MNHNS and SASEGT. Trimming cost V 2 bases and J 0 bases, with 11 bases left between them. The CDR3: CASSEIRDYSNQPQHF. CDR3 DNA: TGTGCCAGCAGTGAAATCAGGGACTATAGCAATCAGCCCCAGCATTTT.

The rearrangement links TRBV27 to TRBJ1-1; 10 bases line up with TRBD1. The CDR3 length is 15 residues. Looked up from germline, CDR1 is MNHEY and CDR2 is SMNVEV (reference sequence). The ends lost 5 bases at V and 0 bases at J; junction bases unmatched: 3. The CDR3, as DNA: TGTGCCAGCAGTCGACAGGGGGCCCTGAACACTGAAGCTTTCTTT. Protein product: CASSRQGALNTEAFF.

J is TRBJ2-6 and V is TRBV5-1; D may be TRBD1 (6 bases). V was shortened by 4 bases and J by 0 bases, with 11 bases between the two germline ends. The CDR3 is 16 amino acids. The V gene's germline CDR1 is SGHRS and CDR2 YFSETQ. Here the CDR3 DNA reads TGCGCCAGCAGCGAAACGACAGGCTCTGGGGCCAACGTCCTGACTTTC. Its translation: CASSETTGSGANVLTF.

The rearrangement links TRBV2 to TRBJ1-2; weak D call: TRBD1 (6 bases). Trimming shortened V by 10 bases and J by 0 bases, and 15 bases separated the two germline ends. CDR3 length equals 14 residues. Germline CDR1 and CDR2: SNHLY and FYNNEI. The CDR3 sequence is CANPTGAPNYGYTF. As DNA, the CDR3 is TGTGCCAACCCGACAGGTGCACCTAACTATGGCTACACCTTC.

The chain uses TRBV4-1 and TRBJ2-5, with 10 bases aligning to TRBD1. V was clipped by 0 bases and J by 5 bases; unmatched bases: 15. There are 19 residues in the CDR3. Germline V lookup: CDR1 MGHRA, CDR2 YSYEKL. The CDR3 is CASSQDPGDRGDSDETQYF. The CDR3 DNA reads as TGCGCCAGCAGCCAAGATCCCGGGGACAGGGGAGACAGTGACGAGACCCAGTACTTC.

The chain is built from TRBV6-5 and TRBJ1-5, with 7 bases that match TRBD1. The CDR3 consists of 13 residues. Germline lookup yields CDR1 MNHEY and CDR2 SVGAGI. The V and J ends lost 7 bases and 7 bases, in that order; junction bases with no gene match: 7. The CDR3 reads CASNRQGGQPQHF. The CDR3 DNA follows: TGTGCCAGCAATCGACAGGGAGGCCAGCCCCAGCATTTT.

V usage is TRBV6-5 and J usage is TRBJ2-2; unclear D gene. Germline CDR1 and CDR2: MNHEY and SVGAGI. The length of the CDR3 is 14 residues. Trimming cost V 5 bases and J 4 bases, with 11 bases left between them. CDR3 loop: CASSPPGGTGELFF. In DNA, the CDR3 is TGTGCCAGCAGTCCCCCGGGTGGCACCGGGGAGCTGTTTTTT.

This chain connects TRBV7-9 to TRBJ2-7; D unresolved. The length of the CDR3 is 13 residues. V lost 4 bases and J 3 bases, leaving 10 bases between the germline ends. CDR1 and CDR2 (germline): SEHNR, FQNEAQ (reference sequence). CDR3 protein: CASSSKQYYEQYF. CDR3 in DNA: TGTGCCAGCAGCTCCAAACAGTACTACGAGCAGTACTTC.

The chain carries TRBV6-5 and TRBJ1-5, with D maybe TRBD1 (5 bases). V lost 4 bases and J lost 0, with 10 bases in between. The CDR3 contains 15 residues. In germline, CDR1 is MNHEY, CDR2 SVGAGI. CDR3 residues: CASSSNGASNQPQHF. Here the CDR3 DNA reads TGTGCCAGCAGTTCCAATGGGGCTAGCAATCAGCCCCAGCATTTT.

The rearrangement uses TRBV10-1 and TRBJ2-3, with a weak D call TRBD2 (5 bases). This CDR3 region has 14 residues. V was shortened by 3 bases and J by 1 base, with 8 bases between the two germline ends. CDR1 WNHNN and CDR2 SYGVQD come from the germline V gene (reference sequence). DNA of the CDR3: TGCGCCAGCAGTGAAGAGCGGCGCACAGATACGCAGTATTTT. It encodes CASSEERRTDTQYF.

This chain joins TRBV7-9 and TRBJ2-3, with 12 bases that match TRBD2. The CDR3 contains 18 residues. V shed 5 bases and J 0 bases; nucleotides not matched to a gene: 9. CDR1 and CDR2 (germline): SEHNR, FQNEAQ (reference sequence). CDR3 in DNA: TGTGCCAGCAGCGTCGGACTAGCGGGGCCCCCTAGCACAGATACGCAGTATTTT. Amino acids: CASSVGLAGPPSTDTQYF.

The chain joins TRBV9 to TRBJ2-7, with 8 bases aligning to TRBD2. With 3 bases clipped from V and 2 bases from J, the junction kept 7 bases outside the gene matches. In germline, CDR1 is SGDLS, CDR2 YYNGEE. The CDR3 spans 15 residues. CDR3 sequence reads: CASSAGGGSPYEQYF. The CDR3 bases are TGTGCCAGCAGCGCGGGGGGGGGCTCCCCCTACGAGCAGTACTTC.

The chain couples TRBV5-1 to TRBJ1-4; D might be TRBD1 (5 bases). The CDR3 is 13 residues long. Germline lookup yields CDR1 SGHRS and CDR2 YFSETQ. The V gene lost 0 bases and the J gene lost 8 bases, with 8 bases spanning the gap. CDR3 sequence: CASSLGTSEKLFF. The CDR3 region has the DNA TGCGCCAGCAGCTTGGGGACATCAGAAAAACTGTTTTTT.

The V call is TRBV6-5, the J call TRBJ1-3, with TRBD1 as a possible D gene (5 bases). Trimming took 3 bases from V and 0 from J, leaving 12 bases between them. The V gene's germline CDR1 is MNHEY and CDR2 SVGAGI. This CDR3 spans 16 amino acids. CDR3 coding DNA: TGTGCCAGCAGTTATGGGGCGCTGGGCTCTGGAAACACCATATATTTT. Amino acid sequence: CASSYGALGSGNTIYF.

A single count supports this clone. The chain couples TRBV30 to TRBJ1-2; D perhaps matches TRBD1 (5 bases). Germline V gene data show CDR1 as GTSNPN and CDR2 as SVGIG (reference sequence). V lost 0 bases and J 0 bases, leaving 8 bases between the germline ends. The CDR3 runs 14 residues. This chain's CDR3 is CAWSVPGSNYGYTF. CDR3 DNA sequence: TGTGCCTGGAGTGTACCAGGGTCTAACTATGGCTACACCTTC.

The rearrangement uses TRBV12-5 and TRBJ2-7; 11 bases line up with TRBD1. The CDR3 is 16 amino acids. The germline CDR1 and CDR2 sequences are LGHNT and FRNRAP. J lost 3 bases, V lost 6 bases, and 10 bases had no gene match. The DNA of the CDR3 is TGTGCTAGTGGCCCCCCGGGACAGGGGGTGGACTACGAGCAGTACTTC. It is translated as CASGPPGQGVDYEQYF.

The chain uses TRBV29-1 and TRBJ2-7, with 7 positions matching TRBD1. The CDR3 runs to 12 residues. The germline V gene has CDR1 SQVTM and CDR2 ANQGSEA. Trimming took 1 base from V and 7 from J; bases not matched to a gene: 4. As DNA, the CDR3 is TGCAGCGTTGAAGTGGGGACAGCGGAGCAGTACTTC. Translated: CSVEVGTAEQYF.

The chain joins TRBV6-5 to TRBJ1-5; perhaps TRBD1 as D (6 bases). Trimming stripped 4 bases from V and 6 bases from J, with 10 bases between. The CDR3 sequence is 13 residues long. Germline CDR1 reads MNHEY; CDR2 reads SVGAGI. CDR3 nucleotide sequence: TGTGCCAGCAGTTTAGACAGGCGTCAGCCCCAGCATTTT. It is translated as CASSLDRRQPQHF.

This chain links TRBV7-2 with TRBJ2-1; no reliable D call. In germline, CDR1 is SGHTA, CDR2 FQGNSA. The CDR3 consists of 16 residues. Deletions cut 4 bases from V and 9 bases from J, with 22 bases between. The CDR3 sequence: CASSSLRVSFEPEQFF. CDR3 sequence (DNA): TGTGCCAGCAGCTCCCTCCGGGTCAGTTTTGAACCTGAGCAGTTCTTC.

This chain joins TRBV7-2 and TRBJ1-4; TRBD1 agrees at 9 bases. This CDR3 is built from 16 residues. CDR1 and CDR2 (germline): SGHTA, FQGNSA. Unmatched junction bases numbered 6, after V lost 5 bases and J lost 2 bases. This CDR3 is CASSKDRGRTNEKLFF. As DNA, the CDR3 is TGTGCCAGCAGCAAGGACAGGGGTAGGACTAATGAAAAACTGTTTTTT.

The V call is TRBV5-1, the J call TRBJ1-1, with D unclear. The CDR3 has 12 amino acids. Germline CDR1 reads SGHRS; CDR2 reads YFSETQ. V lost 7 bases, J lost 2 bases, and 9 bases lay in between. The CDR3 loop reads CASRVGNTEAFF. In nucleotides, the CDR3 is TGCGCCAGCCGGGTAGGAAACACTGAAGCTTTCTTT.